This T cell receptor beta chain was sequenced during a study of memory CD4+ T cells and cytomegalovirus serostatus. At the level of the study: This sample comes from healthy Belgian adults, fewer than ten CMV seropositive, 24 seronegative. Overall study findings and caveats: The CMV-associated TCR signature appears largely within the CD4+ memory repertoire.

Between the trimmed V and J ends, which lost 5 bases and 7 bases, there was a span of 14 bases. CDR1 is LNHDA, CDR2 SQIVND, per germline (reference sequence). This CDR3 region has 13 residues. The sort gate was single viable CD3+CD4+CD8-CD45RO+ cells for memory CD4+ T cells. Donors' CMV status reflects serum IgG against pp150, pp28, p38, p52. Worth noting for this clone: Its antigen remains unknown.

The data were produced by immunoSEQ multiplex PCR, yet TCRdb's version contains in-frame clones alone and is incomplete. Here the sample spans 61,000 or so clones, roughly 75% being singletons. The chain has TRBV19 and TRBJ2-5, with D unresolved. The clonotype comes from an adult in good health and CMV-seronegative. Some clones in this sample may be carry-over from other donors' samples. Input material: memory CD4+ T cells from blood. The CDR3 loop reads CASSYTFEATQYF. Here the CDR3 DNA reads TGTGCCAGTAGTTACACTTTTGAGGCGACCCAGTACTTC.